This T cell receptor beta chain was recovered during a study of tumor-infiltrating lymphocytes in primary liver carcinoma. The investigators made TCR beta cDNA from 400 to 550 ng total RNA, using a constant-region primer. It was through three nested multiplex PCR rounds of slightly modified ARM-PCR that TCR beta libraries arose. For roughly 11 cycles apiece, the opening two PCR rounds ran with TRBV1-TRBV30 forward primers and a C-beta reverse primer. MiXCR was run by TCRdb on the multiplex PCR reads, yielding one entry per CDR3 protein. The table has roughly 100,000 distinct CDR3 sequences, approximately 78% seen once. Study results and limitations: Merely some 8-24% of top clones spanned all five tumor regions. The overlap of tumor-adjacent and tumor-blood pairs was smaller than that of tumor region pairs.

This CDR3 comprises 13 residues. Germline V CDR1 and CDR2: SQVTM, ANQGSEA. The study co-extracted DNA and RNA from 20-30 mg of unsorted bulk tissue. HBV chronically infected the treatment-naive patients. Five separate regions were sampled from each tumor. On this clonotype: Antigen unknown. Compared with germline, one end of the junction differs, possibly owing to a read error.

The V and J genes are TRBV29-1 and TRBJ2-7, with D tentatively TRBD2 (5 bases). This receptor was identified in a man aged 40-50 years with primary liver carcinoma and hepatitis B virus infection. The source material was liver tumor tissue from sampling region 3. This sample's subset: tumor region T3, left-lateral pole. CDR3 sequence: CSVAPTRLHEQYF. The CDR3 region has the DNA TGTAGCGTTGCCCCGACAAGGCTCCACGAGCAATACTTC.